Following are 28 T cell receptor beta chains from one sample sequenced in a study of blood T cell repertoires in COVID-19. Repertoires were generated with immunoSEQ multiplex PCR, while TCRdb's copy carries only in-frame clones and drops some. The sample contains under 55,000 clones, less than 90% of which appear only once. Sequencing was carried out using peripheral blood. The receptors derive from a human donor in a cohort sampled during active COVID-19.

This chain uses TRBV4-1 with TRBJ1-3; tentatively, D is TRBD1 (5 bases). V was pared by 4 bases and J by 3 bases, with 10 bases between. This CDR3 has 14 amino acids. Germline V CDR1 and CDR2: MGHRA, YSYEKL. CDR3 amino acids: CASSPRQGGNTIYF. The CDR3 DNA sequence: TGCGCCAGCAGCCCTCGGCAGGGTGGAAACACCATATATTTT.

The CDR3 nucleotides read TGTGCCAGCAGTTCCTGGGGACAGCTGAACACTGAAGCTTTCTTT. This translates into CASSSWGQLNTEAFF. This chain connects TRBV3-1 (or the pseudogene TRBV3-2) to TRBJ1-1; TRBD1 aligns across 7 bases. V was pared by 6 bases and J by 0 bases, with 7 bases of the junction left unmatched. Germline lookup yields CDR1 LGHDT and CDR2 YNNKEL (reference sequence). The CDR3 consists of 15 residues.

The chain combines TRBV7-9 with TRBJ2-1; 10 nucleotides match TRBD2. Germline V gene sequence: CDR1 SEHNR, CDR2 FQNEAQ (reference sequence). The CDR3 runs 15 residues. V shed 5 bases and J 7 bases; nucleotides not matched to a gene: 8. CDR3 nucleotides: TGTGCCAGCAGCCAACAGAGCGGGAGGGGAAATGAGCAGTTCTTC. It yields the protein CASSQQSGRGNEQFF.

This clone was seen only a few times. The chain couples TRBV4-2 to TRBJ1-2; D is unresolved. Looked up from germline, CDR1 is LGHNA and CDR2 is YNFKEQ. The CDR3 is made up of 13 amino acids. V was trimmed by 4 bases and J by 2 bases, leaving 8 bases between them. CDR3 in amino acids: CASSRRVNYGYTF. CDR3 sequence (DNA): TGTGCCAGCAGCCGTCGGGTGAACTATGGCTACACCTTC.

The chain carries TRBV23-1 and TRBJ2-7; no reliable D call. TRBV23-1 is an ORF for which the function is uncertain. This CDR3 has 10 residues. The DNA of the CDR3 is TGCCCCCCAATAGTCGACGAGCAGTACTTC. Translation gives CPPIVDEQYF.

V is TRBV4-1 and J is TRBJ1-1; D is undetermined. This CDR3 has 14 residues. Trimming pared 0 bases from V and 8 bases from J, leaving 13 bases between. In germline, CDR1 is MGHRA, CDR2 YSYEKL. CDR3 protein: CASSQEPGIVEAFF. The CDR3 bases are TGCGCCAGCAGCCAAGAACCGGGGATAGTAGAAGCTTTCTTT.

CDR3 loop: CASSFRQVAEAFF. The DNA for the CDR3 is TGTGCCAGCAGCTTCAGACAGGTCGCTGAAGCTTTCTTT. This chain joins TRBV7-2 and TRBJ1-1, with D possibly matching TRBD1 (6 bases). Germline V CDR1 and CDR2: SGHTA, FQGNSA. The CDR3 length is 13 residues. V shed 3 bases and J shed 6 bases, with 11 bases lying between them. The full variable domain, rest sourced from reference TRBV7-2 and TRBJ1-1, is GAGVSQSPSNKVTEKGKDVELRCDPISGHTALYWYRQSLGQGLEFLIYFQGNSAPDKSGLPSDRFSAERTGGSVSTLTIQRTQQEDSAVYLCASSFRQVAEAFFGQGTRLTVV.

The chain links TRBV24-1 to TRBJ1-4; 9 nucleotides agree with TRBD1. This CDR3 contains 15 residues. The trim removed 3 bases at V and 4 bases at J, leaving 2 bases unmatched. Germline V lookup: CDR1 KGHDR, CDR2 SFDVKD. The CDR3 DNA is TGTGCCACCAGTGATGGGGGACAGGGTAATGAAAAACTGTTTTTT. This gives the protein CATSDGGQGNEKLFF.

The chain uses TRBV6-1 and TRBJ2-5, with TRBD1 matching 10 bases. This CDR3 is 16 amino acids long. CDR1 MNHNS and CDR2 SASEGT come from the germline V gene. The junction had 5 bases not matched to a gene; V was cut back by 0 bases and J by 4 bases. Here the CDR3 reads CASSEAYRDRGETQYF. The CDR3 DNA sequence: TGTGCCAGCAGTGAAGCCTACCGGGACAGGGGAGAGACCCAGTACTTC.

J is TRBJ2-7 and V is TRBV28; 9 positions match TRBD2. The CDR3 sequence is 15 residues long. Losses at the gene ends were 7 bases for V and 3 bases for J; bases not matched to a gene: 10. The germline V gene has CDR1 MDHEN and CDR2 SYDVKM. In DNA form, the CDR3 reads TGTGCCAGCACCTCGATAGCGGGGGCTTTCTACGAGCAGTACTTC. As protein: CASTSIAGAFYEQYF.

The genes are TRBV4-1 and TRBJ2-3; 9 bases map to TRBD2. CDR3 length: 17 residues. The V and J ends lost 3 bases and 2 bases, in that order; junction bases with no gene match: 9. Germline lookup yields CDR1 MGHRA and CDR2 YSYEKL. The CDR3, as DNA: TGCGCCAGCAGCCAGTGGACTAGCGTCCCACCCACAGATACGCAGTATTTT. Amino acid sequence: CASSQWTSVPPTDTQYF.

V gene TRBV6-2 or TRBV6-3 combines with J gene TRBJ1-5, with D unresolved. There are 14 residues in the CDR3. Germline V gives CDR1 MNHEY, CDR2 SVGEGT. Trimming took 6 bases from V and 3 from J, leaving 12 bases between them. The CDR3 reads CASSPASYNQPQHF. DNA of the CDR3: TGTGCCAGCAGCCCCGCAAGCTACAATCAGCCCCAGCATTTT.

Judged by abundance, this clone is medium-sized. V is TRBV27 and J is TRBJ2-7; TRBD1 might be the D (5 bases). The CDR3 extends over 13 amino acids. CDR1 is MNHEY, CDR2 SMNVEV, per germline (reference sequence). V was clipped by 0 bases and J by 4 bases, with 7 bases between them. CDR3 in DNA: TGTGCCAGCAGTTTATCAAAGGGGTACGAGCAGTACTTC. Translation: CASSLSKGYEQYF.

The rearrangement uses TRBV6-5 and TRBJ1-3; the D is unclear. The CDR3 has 14 residues. Between the trimmed V and J ends, which lost 5 bases and 0 bases, there was a span of 8 bases. Germline loops: CDR1 MNHEY, CDR2 SVGAGI. CDR3 loop: CASSMWSSGNTIYF. The CDR3 nucleotides are TGTGCCAGCAGTATGTGGAGCTCTGGAAACACCATATATTTT.

This clone was detected only once. The chain joins TRBV5-4 to TRBJ2-6; 8 nucleotides agree with TRBD1. CDR3 length equals 17 residues. The germline CDR1 and CDR2 sequences are SGHNT and YYREEE (reference sequence). V trimming: 3 bases; J trimming: 0 bases; junction bases outside the gene matches: 5. DNA for the CDR3: TGTGCCAGCAGCTCGGGACAGGTGAACTCTGGGGCCAACGTCCTGACTTTC. It is translated as CASSSGQVNSGANVLTF. The whole variable domain, remainder taken from reference TRBV5-4 and TRBJ2-6, is ETGVTQSPTHLIKTRGQQVTLRCSSQSGHNTVSWYQQALGQGPQFIFQYYREEENGRGNFPPRFSGLQFPNYSSELNVNALELDDSALYLCASSSGQVNSGANVLTFGAGSRLTVL.

The CDR3 sequence: CASSFLAGGPRETQYF. Here the CDR3 DNA reads TGCGCCAGCAGCTTTCTAGCGGGGGGGCCGCGGGAGACCCAGTACTTC. The chain links TRBV5-1 to TRBJ2-5, with TRBD2 matching over 12 bases. Germline V gene lookup returns CDR1 SGHRS and CDR2 YFSETQ. The CDR3 contains 16 residues. The V gene end was trimmed by 2 bases and the J gene end by 5 bases; junction bases not matched to a gene: 7.

The chain recombines TRBV3-1 (or the pseudogene TRBV3-2) with TRBJ1-2, with TRBD1 identical over 8 bases. J lost 4 bases, V lost 6 bases, and 7 bases had no gene match. Germline CDR1 reads LGHDT; CDR2 reads YNNKEL (reference sequence). The CDR3 extends over 14 amino acids. CDR3 sequence: CASSQYRGTYGYTF. The CDR3 nucleotides read TGTGCCAGCAGTCAATACAGGGGGACCTATGGCTACACCTTC.

The chain is built from TRBV27 and TRBJ1-4, with D unresolved. In germline, CDR1 is MNHEY, CDR2 SMNVEV (reference sequence). V shed 8 bases and J shed 6 bases, with 10 bases lying between them. CDR3 size: 12 residues. CDR3 loop: CASGDGYEKLFF. The CDR3 DNA follows: TGTGCCAGCGGAGACGGCTATGAAAAACTGTTTTTT.

This clone was observed a handful of times. The CDR3 spells CASTSLPGQGDTEAFF. The CDR3 DNA reads as TGTGCCAGCACCTCTTTACCGGGACAGGGGGACACTGAAGCTTTCTTT. The chain combines TRBV28 with TRBJ1-1; 11 bases are shared with TRBD1. Germline CDR1 is MDHEN and CDR2 is SYDVKM. Unmatched junction bases numbered 10, after V lost 7 bases and J lost 3 bases. The CDR3 is 16 amino acids.

This clone was seen just once. This chain joins TRBV3-1 (or the pseudogene TRBV3-2) and TRBJ2-2; 14 bases line up with TRBD2. V was pared by 3 bases and J by 0 bases, with 6 bases of the junction left unmatched. CDR1 is LGHDT, CDR2 YNNKEL, per germline (reference sequence). CDR3 length: 19 amino acids. DNA for the CDR3: TGTGCCAGCAGCCACAATGGACTAGCGGGGGGCACGAACACCGGGGAGCTGTTTTTT. Its protein is CASSHNGLAGGTNTGELFF.

This clone was counted once. V and J are TRBV6-2 or TRBV6-3 and TRBJ1-5; 7 bases are shared with TRBD1. CDR1 is MNHEY and CDR2 is SVGEGT in the germline V gene. The trim removed 2 bases at V and 0 bases at J, leaving 10 bases unmatched. The CDR3 extends over 18 amino acids. CDR3 in DNA: TGTGCCAGCAGTTACAACAGGGGTAAAGGGTATAGCAATCAGCCCCAGCATTTT. Translated, it gives CASSYNRGKGYSNQPQHF.

The rearrangement uses TRBV4-3 and TRBJ2-2, with 11 positions matching TRBD2. Trimming took 4 bases from V and 0 from J; bases not matched to a gene: 4. From germline, CDR1 is LGHNA and CDR2 YSLEER. The CDR3 is made up of 17 amino acids. The CDR3, as DNA: TGCGCCAGCAGCCTGTTTAGCGGGGGGGCGAACACCGGGGAGCTGTTTTTT. Translated, it gives CASSLFSGGANTGELFF.

The chain links TRBV4-3 to TRBJ2-3, with 7 bases that match TRBD2. Germline values: CDR1 LGHNA, CDR2 YSLEER. CDR3 length equals 12 residues. V lost 4 bases, J lost 10 bases, and 5 bases stayed unmatched. CDR3 coding DNA: TGCGCCAGCAGCCGGGGGAGGGGATCGCAGTATTTT. This gives the protein CASSRGRGSQYF.

The J gene is TRBJ2-2, the V gene TRBV16; no firm D call. V dropped 0 bases and J dropped 1 base, with 6 bases sitting between them. The CDR3 loop spans 15 amino acids. Germline assignment: CDR1 KGHSY and CDR2 FQNENV. CDR3 coding DNA: TGTGCCAGCAGCCAATCCCCCAGGAACACCGGGGAGCTGTTTTTT. This translates into CASSQSPRNTGELFF.

This clone came up a few times. The V gene is TRBV4-1, the J gene TRBJ1-5; D ambiguous. Germline values: CDR1 MGHRA, CDR2 YSYEKL. The CDR3 loop spans 17 amino acids. The V end lost 0 bases, the J end lost 3 bases, and 15 bases lay between the germline ends. The CDR3 bases are TGCGCCAGCAGCCAAGATATGCAGGTTCGGATCAATCAGCCCCAGCATTTT. It encodes CASSQDMQVRINQPQHF.

This clone appeared once. The same CDR3 can be traced to other DNA sequences in this sample. This chain uses TRBV5-4 with TRBJ2-7; no reliable D call. Trimming cost V 0 bases and J 2 bases, with 9 bases left between them. CDR3 length: 14 residues. Germline CDR1 SGHNT, CDR2 YYREEE (reference sequence). CDR3 amino acids: CASSLGQDPYEQYF. CDR3 DNA sequence: TGTGCCAGCAGCTTGGGGCAGGATCCCTACGAGCAGTACTTC.

This chain uses TRBV10-3 with TRBJ2-3, with TRBD1 matching 11 bases. The CDR3 is 17 residues long. The ends lost 2 bases at V and 3 bases at J; junction bases unmatched: 7. Looked up from germline, CDR1 is ENHRY and CDR2 is SYGVKD. CDR3 sequence: CAISESFRDRGTDTQYF. Written as DNA, the CDR3 is TGTGCCATCAGTGAGAGTTTCCGGGACAGGGGGACAGATACGCAGTATTTT.

This clone appeared once. The rearrangement uses TRBV27 and TRBJ2-7; D is possibly TRBD1 (7 bases). Trimming pared 5 bases from V and 2 bases from J, leaving 19 bases between. This CDR3 region has 16 residues. Germline lookup yields CDR1 MNHEY and CDR2 SMNVEV (reference sequence). The DNA for the CDR3 is TGTGCCAGCAGTCCGACCCCCAGGGGGGCTACCTACGAGCAGTACTTC. Amino acids: CASSPTPRGATYEQYF.